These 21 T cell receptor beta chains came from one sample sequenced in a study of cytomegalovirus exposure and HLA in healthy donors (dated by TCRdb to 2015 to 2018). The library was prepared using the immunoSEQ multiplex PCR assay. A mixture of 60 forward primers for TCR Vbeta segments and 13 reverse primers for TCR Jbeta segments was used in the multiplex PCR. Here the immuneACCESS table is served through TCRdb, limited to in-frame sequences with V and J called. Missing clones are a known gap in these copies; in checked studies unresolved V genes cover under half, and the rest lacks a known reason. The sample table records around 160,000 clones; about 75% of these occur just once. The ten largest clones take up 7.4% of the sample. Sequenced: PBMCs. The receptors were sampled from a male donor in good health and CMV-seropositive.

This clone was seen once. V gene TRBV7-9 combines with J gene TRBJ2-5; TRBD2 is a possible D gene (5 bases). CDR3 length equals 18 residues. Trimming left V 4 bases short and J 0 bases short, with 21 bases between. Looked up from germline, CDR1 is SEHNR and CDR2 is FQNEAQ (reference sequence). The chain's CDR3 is CASSYSGRETKDQETQYF. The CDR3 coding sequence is TGTGCCAGCAGCTACTCCGGCCGGGAAACTAAGGACCAAGAGACCCAGTACTTC.

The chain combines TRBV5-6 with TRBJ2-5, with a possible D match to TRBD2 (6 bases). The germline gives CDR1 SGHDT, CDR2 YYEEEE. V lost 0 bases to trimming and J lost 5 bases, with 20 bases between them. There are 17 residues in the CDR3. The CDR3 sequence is CASSLGTSGVVRETQYF. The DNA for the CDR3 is TGTGCCAGCAGCTTGGGGACGTCGGGGGTTGTCCGGGAGACCCAGTACTTC.

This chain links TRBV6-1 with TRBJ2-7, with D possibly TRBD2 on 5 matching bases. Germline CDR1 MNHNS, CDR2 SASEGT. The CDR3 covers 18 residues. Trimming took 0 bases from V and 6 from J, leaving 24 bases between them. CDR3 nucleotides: TGTGCCAGCAGTGAAGCGACCGTCTACTTGCAGCGGACTGGCGAGCAGTACTTC. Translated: CASSEATVYLQRTGEQYF.

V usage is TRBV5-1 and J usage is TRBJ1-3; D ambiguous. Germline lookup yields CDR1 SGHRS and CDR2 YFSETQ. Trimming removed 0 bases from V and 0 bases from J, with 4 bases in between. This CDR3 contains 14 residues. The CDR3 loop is CASSLDRSGNTIYF. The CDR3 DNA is TGCGCCAGCAGCTTGGATCGCTCTGGAAACACCATATATTTT.

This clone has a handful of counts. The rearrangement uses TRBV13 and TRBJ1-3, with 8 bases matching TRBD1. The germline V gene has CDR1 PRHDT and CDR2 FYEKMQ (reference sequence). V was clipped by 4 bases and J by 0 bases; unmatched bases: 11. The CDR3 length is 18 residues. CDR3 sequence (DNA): TGTGCCAGCAGCTCCACGGGACAGGTGCACATCTCTGGAAACACCATATATTTT. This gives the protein CASSSTGQVHISGNTIYF.

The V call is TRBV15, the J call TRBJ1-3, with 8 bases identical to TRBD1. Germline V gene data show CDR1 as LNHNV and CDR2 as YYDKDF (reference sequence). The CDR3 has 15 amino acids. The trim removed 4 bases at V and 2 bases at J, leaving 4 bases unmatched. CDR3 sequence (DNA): TGTGCCACCAGCACCAGACAGGGGACTGGAAACACCATATATTTT. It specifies CATSTRQGTGNTIYF.

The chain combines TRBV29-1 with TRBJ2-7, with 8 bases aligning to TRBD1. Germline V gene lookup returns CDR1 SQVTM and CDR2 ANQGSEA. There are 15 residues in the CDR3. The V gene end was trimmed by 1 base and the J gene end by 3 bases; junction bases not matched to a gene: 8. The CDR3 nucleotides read TGCAGCGTTGAAGGAGGACAGGGTCCAAACTACGAGCAGTACTTC. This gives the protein CSVEGGQGPNYEQYF.

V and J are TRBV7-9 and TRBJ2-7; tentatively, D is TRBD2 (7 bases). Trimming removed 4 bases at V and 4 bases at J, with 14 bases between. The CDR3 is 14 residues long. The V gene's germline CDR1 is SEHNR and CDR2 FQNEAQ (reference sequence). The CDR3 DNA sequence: TGTGCCAGCAGCTCCTCGGGGGGCCAGTACGAGCAGTACTTC. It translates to CASSSSGGQYEQYF.

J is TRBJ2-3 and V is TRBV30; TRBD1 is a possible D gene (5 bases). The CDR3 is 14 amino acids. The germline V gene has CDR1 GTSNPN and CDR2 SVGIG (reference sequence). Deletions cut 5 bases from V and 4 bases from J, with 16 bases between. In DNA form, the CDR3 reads TGTGCCTGGGGGGCCAGAAGGGGATCAGATACGCAGTATTTT. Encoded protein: CAWGARRGSDTQYF.

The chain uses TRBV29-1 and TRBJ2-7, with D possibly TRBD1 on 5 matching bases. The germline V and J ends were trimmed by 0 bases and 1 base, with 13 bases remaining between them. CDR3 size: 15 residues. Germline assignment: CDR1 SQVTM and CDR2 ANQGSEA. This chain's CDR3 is CSVEDQSGLSYEQYF. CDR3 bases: TGCAGCGTTGAAGATCAGTCAGGGCTGTCCTACGAGCAGTACTTC.

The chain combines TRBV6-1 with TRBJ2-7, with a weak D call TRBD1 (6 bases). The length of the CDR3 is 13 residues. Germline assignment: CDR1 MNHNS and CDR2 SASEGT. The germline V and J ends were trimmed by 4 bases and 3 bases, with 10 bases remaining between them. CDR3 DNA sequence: TGTGCCAGCAGTGGACAGGAGGACTACGAGCAGTACTTC. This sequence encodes CASSGQEDYEQYF.

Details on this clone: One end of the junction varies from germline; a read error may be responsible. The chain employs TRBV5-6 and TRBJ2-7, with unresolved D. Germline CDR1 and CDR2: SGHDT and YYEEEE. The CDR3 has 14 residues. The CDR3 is CASSLTPLSHEQYF. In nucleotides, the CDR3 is TGTGCCAGCAGCTTGACTCCGCTCTCCCACGAGCAGTACTTC.

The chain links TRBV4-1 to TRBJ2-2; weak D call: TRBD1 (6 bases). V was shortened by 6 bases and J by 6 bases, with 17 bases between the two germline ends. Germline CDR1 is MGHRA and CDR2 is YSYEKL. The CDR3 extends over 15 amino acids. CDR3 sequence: CASRDPVGGAGELFF. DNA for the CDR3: TGCGCCAGCAGGGATCCTGTAGGGGGTGCCGGGGAGCTGTTTTTT.

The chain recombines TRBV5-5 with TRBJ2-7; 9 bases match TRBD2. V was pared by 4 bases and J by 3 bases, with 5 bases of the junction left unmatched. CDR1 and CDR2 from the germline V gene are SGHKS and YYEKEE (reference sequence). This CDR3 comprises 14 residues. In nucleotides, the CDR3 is TGTGCCAGCAGCGCGACTAGCGGCATCTACGAGCAGTACTTC. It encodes CASSATSGIYEQYF.

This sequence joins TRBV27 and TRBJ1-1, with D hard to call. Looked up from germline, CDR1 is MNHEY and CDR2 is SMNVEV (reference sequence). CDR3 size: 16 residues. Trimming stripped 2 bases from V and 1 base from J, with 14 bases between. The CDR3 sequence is CASSLDGSGGNTEAFF. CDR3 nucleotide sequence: TGTGCCAGCAGTTTAGACGGGTCCGGCGGGAACACTGAAGCTTTCTTT.

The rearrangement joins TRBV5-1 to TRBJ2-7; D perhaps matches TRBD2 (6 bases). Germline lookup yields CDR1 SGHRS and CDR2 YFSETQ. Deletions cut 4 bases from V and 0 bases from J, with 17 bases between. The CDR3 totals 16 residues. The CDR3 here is CASSPSATLSSYEQYF. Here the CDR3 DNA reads TGCGCCAGCAGCCCTAGCGCTACACTGAGCTCCTACGAGCAGTACTTC.

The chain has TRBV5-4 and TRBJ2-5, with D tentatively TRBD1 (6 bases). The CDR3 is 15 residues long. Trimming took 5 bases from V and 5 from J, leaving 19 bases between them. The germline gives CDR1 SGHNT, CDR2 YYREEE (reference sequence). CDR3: CASSGKGGRLETQYF. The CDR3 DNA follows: TGTGCCAGCAGTGGGAAAGGGGGAAGGCTGGAGACCCAGTACTTC.

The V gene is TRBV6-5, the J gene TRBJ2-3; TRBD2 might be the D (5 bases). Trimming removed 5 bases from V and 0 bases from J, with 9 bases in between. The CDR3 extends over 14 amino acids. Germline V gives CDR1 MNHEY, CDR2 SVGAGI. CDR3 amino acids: CASSRGSSTDTQYF. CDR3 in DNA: TGTGCCAGCAGTCGGGGATCTAGCACAGATACGCAGTATTTT.

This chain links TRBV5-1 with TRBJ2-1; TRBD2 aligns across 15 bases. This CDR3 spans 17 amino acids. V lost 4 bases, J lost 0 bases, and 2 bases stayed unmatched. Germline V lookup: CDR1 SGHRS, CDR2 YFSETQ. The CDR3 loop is CASSRGLAGGSYNEQFF. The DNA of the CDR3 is TGCGCCAGCAGCAGGGGACTAGCGGGGGGCTCCTACAATGAGCAGTTCTTC.

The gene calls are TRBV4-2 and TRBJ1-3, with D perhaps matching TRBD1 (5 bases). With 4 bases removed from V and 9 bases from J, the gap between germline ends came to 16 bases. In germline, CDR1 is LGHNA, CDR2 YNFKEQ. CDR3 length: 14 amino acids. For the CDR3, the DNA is TGTGCCAGCAGCCGGATGGGGGGACGACCCACCATATATTTT. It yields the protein CASSRMGGRPTIYF.

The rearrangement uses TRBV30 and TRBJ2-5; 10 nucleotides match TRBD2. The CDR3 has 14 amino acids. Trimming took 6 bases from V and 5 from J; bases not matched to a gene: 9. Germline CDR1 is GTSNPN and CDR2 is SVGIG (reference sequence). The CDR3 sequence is CACPSGGAGETQYF. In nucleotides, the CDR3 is TGTGCCTGCCCCAGCGGGGGGGCAGGGGAGACCCAGTACTTC. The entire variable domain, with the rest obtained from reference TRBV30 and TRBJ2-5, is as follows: SQTIHQWPATLVQPVGSPLSLECTVEGTSNPNLYWYRQAAGRGLQLLFYSVGIGQISSEVPQNLSASRPQDRQFILSSKKLLLSDSGFYLCACPSGGAGETQYFGPGTRLLVL.